This T cell receptor beta chain stems from a study of T cell changes during pregnancy in multiple sclerosis. Here immunoSEQ multiplex PCR was the method, and the copy in TCRdb shows in-frame clones only, minus some. The table lists just over 65,000 clones, about 90% of them singletons. The CDR3 totals 20 residues. In germline, CDR1 is SGDLS, CDR2 YYNGEE. V shed 0 bases and J 1 base; nucleotides not matched to a gene: 16. The source of this sequence is a female donor with multiple sclerosis, enrolled in a pregnancy study. The sample consisted of peripheral blood, taken in the second trimester of pregnancy. The V call is TRBV9, the J call TRBJ2-5; 9 nucleotides align to TRBD2. The CDR3 here is CASSVGNWRERGAGQETQYF. CDR3 nucleotides: TGTGCCAGCAGCGTAGGCAATTGGAGAGAGCGGGGGGCGGGCCAAGAGACCCAGTACTTC.